One sample yielded the 27 T cell receptor beta chains listed below, sequenced in a study of immune cell composition in non-small cell lung cancer. Here immunoSEQ multiplex PCR was the method, and the copy in TCRdb shows in-frame clones only, minus some. Of about 2,900 clones in the sample, roughly 80% were seen once. Sequenced sample: lung tumor tissue. The receptor source for this set is a human donor with non-small cell lung cancer.

V usage is TRBV5-4 and J usage is TRBJ2-5, with TRBD2 as a possible D gene (6 bases). V lost 0 bases and J 2 bases, leaving 14 bases between the germline ends. The CDR3 has 16 amino acids. CDR1 and CDR2 (germline): SGHNT, YYREEE (reference sequence). The CDR3 DNA sequence: TGTGCCAGCAGCTTGGGGGCCGGGAGTCATCAAGAGACCCAGTACTTC. Translation: CASSLGAGSHQETQYF.

This rearrangement joins TRBV28 to TRBJ1-3; unclear D gene. The CDR3 spans 11 residues. V lost 8 bases and J lost 8, with 10 bases in between. Germline V gene lookup returns CDR1 MDHEN and CDR2 SYDVKM. CDR3 nucleotides: TGTGCCAGCGAGTGGGCGTACACCATATATTTT. This gives the protein CASEWAYTIYF.

This chain connects TRBV6-6 to TRBJ1-6, with a weak D call TRBD1 (5 bases). CDR1 and CDR2 (germline): MNHNY, SVGAGI (reference sequence). The CDR3 covers 14 residues. The V end was cut by 5 bases, the J end by 5 bases, with 10 bases between. The CDR3 sequence is CASSAGLDNSPLHF. CDR3 nucleotide sequence: TGTGCCAGCAGTGCAGGGTTGGATAATTCACCCCTCCACTTT.

There are a few counts of this clone. The V and J genes are TRBV6-4 and TRBJ1-5, with 7 bases matching TRBD1. Germline lookup yields CDR1 MRHNA and CDR2 SNTAGT. The CDR3 is 17 residues long. The junction had 12 bases not matched to a gene; V was cut back by 7 bases and J by 0 bases. The CDR3 loop reads CASTSGQWRTSNQPQHF. CDR3 in DNA: TGTGCCAGCACCTCGGGACAGTGGAGGACTAGCAATCAGCCCCAGCATTTT.

The gene calls are TRBV25-1 and TRBJ2-1; maybe TRBD1 (5 bases). Germline V gene sequence: CDR1 MGHDK, CDR2 SYGVNS. This CDR3 has 13 amino acids. Trimming left V 6 bases short and J 0 bases short, with 6 bases between. CDR3 amino acids: CASRDNSYNEQFF. In DNA form, the CDR3 reads TGTGCCAGCAGGGACAACTCCTACAATGAGCAGTTCTTC. Together with reference TRBV25-1 and TRBJ2-1, the CDR3 gives the full variable domain: EADIYQTPRYLVIGTGKKITLECSQTMGHDKMYWYQQDPGMELHLIHYSYGVNSTEKGDLSSESTVSRIRTEHFPLTLESARPSHTSQYLCASRDNSYNEQFFGPGTRLTVL.

The rearrangement joins TRBV6-5 to TRBJ2-1, with D perhaps TRBD1 (6 bases). CDR1 is MNHEY, CDR2 SVGAGI, per germline. Deletions cut 5 bases from V and 9 bases from J, with 14 bases between. CDR3 size: 13 residues. CDR3 DNA: TGTGCCAGCAGTATAGAGGTCAGGGGTGAGCAGTTCTTC. It is translated as CASSIEVRGEQFF.

The J gene is TRBJ2-5, the V gene TRBV11-2; 8 bases are a match to TRBD1. Germline V gene lookup returns CDR1 SGHAT and CDR2 FQNNGV. J gave up 4 bases and V 2 bases, and 3 bases lay outside the gene matches. This CDR3 is built from 14 residues. The CDR3 protein is CASSLWDRRETQYF. CDR3 coding DNA: TGTGCCAGCAGCTTATGGGACAGGAGAGAGACCCAGTACTTC.

This clone was seen more than once but under ten times. The rearrangement uses TRBV28 and TRBJ1-1; D is undetermined. CDR3 length equals 14 residues. The V gene lost 6 bases and the J gene lost 5 bases, with 16 bases spanning the gap. The germline gives CDR1 MDHEN, CDR2 SYDVKM. This CDR3 reads CASRFDPSRTEAFF. The CDR3 coding sequence is TGTGCCAGCAGATTCGACCCCTCGAGGACTGAAGCTTTCTTT.

The chain links TRBV7-7 to TRBJ2-3; D gene ambiguous. Germline CDR1 and CDR2: SSHAT and FNYEAQ (reference sequence). The ends were cut back, 0 bases at V and 5 bases at J, with 6 bases in the middle. The CDR3 contains 13 residues. The CDR3 DNA is TGTGCCAGCAGCTTAGCGCAACTAGATACGCAGTATTTT. Protein sequence: CASSLAQLDTQYF.

The chain links TRBV5-4 to TRBJ2-1, with TRBD2 matching over 10 bases. Unmatched junction bases numbered 11, after V lost 3 bases and J lost 2 bases. The CDR3 covers 18 residues. Germline values: CDR1 SGHNT, CDR2 YYREEE (reference sequence). In DNA, the CDR3 is TGTGCCAGCAGCTCCTGGGGAGCGGGGGGGACTGCCTACAATGAGCAGTTCTTC. Protein: CASSSWGAGGTAYNEQFF.

The V and J genes are TRBV7-3 and TRBJ2-1, with TRBD2 identical over 11 bases. Germline loops: CDR1 SGHTA, CDR2 FQGTGA. V lost 0 bases, J lost 7 bases, and 5 bases stayed unmatched. The CDR3 sequence is 16 residues long. CDR3 bases: TGTGCCAGCAGCTTAACAGGGACTAGCGGTGCGAATGAGCAGTTCTTC. Its translation is CASSLTGTSGANEQFF.

The J gene is TRBJ1-2, the V gene TRBV10-3; 8 bases align to TRBD1. The ends lost 5 bases at V and 1 base at J; junction bases unmatched: 3. Germline assignment: CDR1 ENHRY and CDR2 SYGVKD. The CDR3 runs 14 residues. CDR3 nucleotides: TGTGCCATCAGTAACAGGGGGGATAACTATGGCTACACCTTC. As protein: CAISNRGDNYGYTF.

The rearrangement links TRBV7-9 to TRBJ1-2, with 9 bases matching TRBD1. V gave up 5 bases and J gave up 8 bases; unmatched junction bases: 12. The germline V gene has CDR1 SEHNR and CDR2 FQNEAQ (reference sequence). CDR3 length: 15 amino acids. This CDR3 reads CASSARDRVSAGYTF. CDR3 nucleotides: TGTGCCAGCAGCGCCCGGGACAGGGTTTCCGCAGGCTACACCTTC.

CDR3 in DNA: TGTGCCAGCAGTACAGGGGGGTCTGAAGCTTTCTTT. Its protein is CASSTGGSEAFF. The chain couples TRBV6-6 to TRBJ1-1; 8 nucleotides agree with TRBD1. This CDR3 region has 12 residues. V lost 5 bases, J lost 6 bases, and 2 bases stayed unmatched. The V gene's germline CDR1 is MNHNY and CDR2 SVGAGI (reference sequence).

The genes are TRBV5-1 and TRBJ1-1; D call uncertain. CDR1 is SGHRS, CDR2 YFSETQ, per germline. V was trimmed by 5 bases and J by 1 base, leaving 15 bases between them. The CDR3 has 15 amino acids. CDR3 amino acids: CASRLMGAENTEAFF. CDR3 nucleotide sequence: TGCGCCAGCAGGCTCATGGGCGCTGAGAACACTGAAGCTTTCTTT.

The J gene is TRBJ2-1, the V gene TRBV27; 13 bases align to TRBD2. V shed 5 bases, J shed 7 bases, and the junction held 11 bases outside the gene matches. Germline CDR1 MNHEY, CDR2 SMNVEV (reference sequence). This CDR3 has 17 amino acids. CDR3 amino acids: CASSEKTSGGKRNEQFF. In nucleotides, the CDR3 is TGTGCCAGCAGTGAAAAGACTAGCGGGGGGAAAAGGAATGAGCAGTTCTTC.

The gene calls are TRBV29-1 and TRBJ1-1; D unclear. Trimming took 1 base from V and 4 from J, leaving 4 bases between them. Germline CDR1 is SQVTM and CDR2 is ANQGSEA. The CDR3 contains 11 residues. The CDR3 reads CSVEAVTEAFF. The CDR3 region has the DNA TGCAGCGTTGAAGCGGTCACTGAAGCTTTCTTT.

The chain carries TRBV7-8 and TRBJ2-7; possibly TRBD2 for D (6 bases). V dropped 2 bases and J dropped 7 bases, with 12 bases sitting between them. The CDR3 is made up of 13 amino acids. CDR1 and CDR2 from the germline V gene are SGHVS and FQNEAQ. In DNA, the CDR3 is TGTGCCAGCAGCTTATTGTCAGGAGGGGAGCAGTACTTC. This sequence encodes CASSLLSGGEQYF.

CDR3 coding DNA: TGCGCCAGCAGCCGTACCCAGGGCCGCGGGGGAGAGACCCAGTACTTC. This sequence encodes CASSRTQGRGGETQYF. The J gene is TRBJ2-5, the V gene TRBV5-1, with 7 bases aligning to TRBD2. The CDR3 runs to 16 residues. Germline V gives CDR1 SGHRS, CDR2 YFSETQ. Trimming cost V 4 bases and J 4 bases; bases outside gene matches: 13. The whole variable domain, filled in from reference TRBV5-1 and TRBJ2-5, reads KAGVTQTPRYLIKTRGQQVTLSCSPISGHRSVSWYQQTPGQGLQFLFEYFSETQRNKGNFPGRFSGRQFSNSRSEMNVSTLELGDSALYLCASSRTQGRGGETQYFGPGTRLLVL.

The CDR3: CASSQLQTGQNYGYTF. The CDR3 DNA follows: TGCGCCAGCAGCCAACTCCAAACGGGACAGAACTATGGCTACACCTTC. This chain connects TRBV4-1 to TRBJ1-2, with 7 bases that match TRBD1. Losses at the gene ends were 2 bases for V and 2 bases for J; bases not matched to a gene: 8. Germline CDR1 and CDR2: MGHRA and YSYEKL. The CDR3 consists of 16 residues.

V gene TRBV7-6 combines with J gene TRBJ2-2, with D tentatively TRBD2 (7 bases). V gave up 4 bases and J gave up 4 bases, with 13 bases separating them. CDR1 is SGHVS and CDR2 is FNYEAQ in the germline V gene. There are 15 residues in the CDR3. The CDR3 DNA reads TGTGCCAGCAGCTCTACCGGGGGGCTCACCGGGGAGCTGTTTTTT. It translates to CASSSTGGLTGELFF.

The V gene is TRBV2, the J gene TRBJ2-1, with D possibly being TRBD1 (5 bases). The germline V gene encodes CDR1 SNHLY and CDR2 FYNNEI. CDR3 length: 11 amino acids. V was shortened by 6 bases and J by 7 bases, with 7 bases between the two germline ends. The CDR3 sequence: CASRRQNEQFF. The CDR3 DNA reads TGTGCCAGCAGAAGACAGAATGAGCAGTTCTTC.

In its sample, this clone was seen once. The CDR3 loop is CASSGGQGPSGANVLTF. The CDR3 nucleotides are TGTGCCAGTAGTGGAGGACAGGGCCCCTCTGGGGCCAACGTCCTGACTTTC. The V call is TRBV19, the J call TRBJ2-6; TRBD1 aligns across 8 bases. The CDR3 consists of 17 residues. Germline assignment: CDR1 LNHDA and CDR2 SQIVND (reference sequence). The ends lost 5 bases at V and 0 bases at J; junction bases unmatched: 6.

The chain's CDR3 is CASSYSGLNPYEQYF. In DNA form, the CDR3 reads TGTGCCAGCAGTTACTCCGGACTGAACCCCTACGAGCAGTACTTC. The rearrangement uses TRBV6-6 and TRBJ2-7; tentatively, D is TRBD2 (5 bases). This CDR3 region has 15 residues. Germline V gives CDR1 MNHNY, CDR2 SVGAGI (reference sequence). Trimming left V 0 bases short and J 2 bases short, with 11 bases between.

V and J are TRBV5-1 and TRBJ2-2; 7 bases are a match to TRBD1. J lost 4 bases, V lost 3 bases, and 3 bases had no gene match. The CDR3 loop spans 14 amino acids. The germline V gene encodes CDR1 SGHRS and CDR2 YFSETQ. CDR3 sequence: CASSSGQTTGELFF. The CDR3 DNA follows: TGCGCCAGCAGCTCGGGACAGACCACCGGGGAGCTGTTTTTT.

The rearrangement uses TRBV5-1 and TRBJ2-1; D might be TRBD2 (6 bases). The CDR3 runs to 13 residues. The germline gives CDR1 SGHRS, CDR2 YFSETQ. Trimming took off 9 bases at V and 8 bases at J, with 18 bases between the two ends. The chain's CDR3 is CATAGEVFDEQFF. For the CDR3, the DNA is TGCGCCACCGCTGGGGAGGTTTTCGATGAGCAGTTCTTC.

V usage is TRBV5-4 and J usage is TRBJ2-7; possible D gene TRBD2, 6 bases. Germline V CDR1 and CDR2: SGHNT, YYREEE (reference sequence). This CDR3 is built from 13 residues. Trimming pared 0 bases from V and 6 bases from J, leaving 10 bases between. This chain's CDR3 is CASSLGLGSEQYF. In DNA, the CDR3 is TGTGCCAGCAGCTTGGGACTAGGGAGCGAGCAGTACTTC.